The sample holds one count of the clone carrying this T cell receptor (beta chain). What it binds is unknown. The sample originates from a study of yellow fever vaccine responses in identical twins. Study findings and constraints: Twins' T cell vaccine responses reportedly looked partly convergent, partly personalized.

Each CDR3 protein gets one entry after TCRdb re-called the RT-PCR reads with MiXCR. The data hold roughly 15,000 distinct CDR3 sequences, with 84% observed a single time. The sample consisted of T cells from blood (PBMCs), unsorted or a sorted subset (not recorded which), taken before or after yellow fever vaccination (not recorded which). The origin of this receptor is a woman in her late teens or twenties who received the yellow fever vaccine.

The CDR3 nucleotides read TGTGCCAGCAGCCAGGGAGGACAGGGAACCAATTCACCCCTCCACTTT. The encoded protein is CASSQGGQGTNSPLHF. The gene calls are TRBV4-2 and TRBJ1-6; 8 positions agree with TRBD1. Germline values: CDR1 LGHNA, CDR2 YNFKEQ. The CDR3 runs to 16 residues. J gave up 7 bases and V 3 bases, and 8 bases lay outside the gene matches.